These T cell receptor beta chains were read from a single sample in a study of blood T cells in healthy people across ages. In TCRdb, the 5' RACE reads were re-called with MiXCR into one record per CDR3 protein. Among 1.5 million to 2 million distinct CDR3 sequences listed, about 28% were seen once. The sample was blood. The origin of the receptors is a woman aged 25 to 39 in good health. The CDR3 runs from the conserved cysteine through the conserved F or W. The D gene is left open where the match is weak. Size tells how often a clone was seen (once, few, many) or the class of an expanded clone, and some rows leave it out.

v_call	j_call	d_call	clone_size	cdr3_nt	cdr3_aa
TRBV7-9	TRBJ1-2	TRBD1	many	TGTGCCAGCAGCCCCCAAGCGGGGGAAGGGGGCGGCTACACCTTC	CASSPQAGEGGGYTF
TRBV6-2/TRBV6-3	TRBJ1-1	-	-	TGTGCCAGCAGTACAGGGAGCACTGAAGCTTTCTTT	CASSTGSTEAFF
TRBV7-6	TRBJ2-7	-	many	TGTGCCAGCAGCTTAGAGGGCGGGGAGGTCTCCTACGAGCAGTACTTC	CASSLEGGEVSYEQYF
TRBV23-1	TRBJ1-5	TRBD1	-	TGCGCCAGCAGTCAACCGACAGGGGACAATCAGCCCCAGCATTTT	CASSQPTGDNQPQHF
TRBV20-1	TRBJ2-2	-	few	TGCAGTGCTAGAAAGTCTCTCGCCTCTACCGAGGAGCTGTTTTTT	CSARKSLASTEELFF
TRBV6-1	TRBJ2-5	-	few	TGTGCCAGCAGTCGAACGGATGGAGAGACCCAGTACTTC	CASSRTDGETQYF
TRBV6-5	TRBJ2-7	-	once	TGTGCCAGCAGCCTACTGGCGGCTAGCCCCTACGAGCAGTACTTC	CASSLLAASPYEQYF
TRBV6-1	TRBJ1-3	-	-	TGTGCCAGCAGTGAAAATGGAATTACTGGAAACACCATATATTTT	CASSENGITGNTIYF
TRBV20-1	TRBJ2-5	-	many	TGCAGTGCCCCTGATCAGGGTTACGCGGAGACCCAGTACTTC	CSAPDQGYAETQYF
TRBV5-8	TRBJ1-5	-	few	TGTGCCAGCAGAGTTACAGGGCGCAATCAGCCCCAGCATTTT	CASRVTGRNQPQHF
TRBV6-5	TRBJ1-1	TRBD1	-	TGTGCCAGCAGGGCGCAGGGGGTGAACACTGAAGCTTTCTTT	CASRAQGVNTEAFF
TRBV6-5	TRBJ2-3	-	-	TGTGCCAGCACCCCCCGTCGGAGTAGCCATATGCAGTATTTT	CASTPRRSSHMQYF
TRBV20-1	TRBJ2-6	TRBD2	-	TGCGGAACTAGCGAAAACTCTGGGGCCAACGTCCTGACTTTC	CGTSENSGANVLTF
TRBV29-1	TRBJ1-6	-	-	TGCAGCGTTCGAACTATAGGGCGTGGTGGCTATAATTCACCCCTCCACTTT	CSVRTIGRGGYNSPLHF
TRBV20-1	TRBJ2-4	TRBD2	-	TGCAGTGCCTATACACTAGCGGGAGTCGATTACAATGAGCAGTACTTC	CSAYTLAGVDYNEQYF
TRBV12-3/TRBV12-4	TRBJ1-3	TRBD1	-	TGTGCCAGCAGTCCGTACAGGGGGCGAGCAGTAATGGAGTCTGGAAACACCATATATTTT	CASSPYRGRAVMESGNTIYF
TRBV3-1	TRBJ2-7	-	few	TGTGCCAGCAGCCAAGTCCCCAGGGGCTACGAGCAGTACTTC	CASSQVPRGYEQYF
TRBV27	TRBJ2-7	-	many	TGTGCCAGCTGCAAGGTCCCGGGCCTAGCCTCCTACGAGCAGTACTTC	CASCKVPGLASYEQYF
TRBV5-1	TRBJ1-1	-	-	TGCGCCAGCAGGGTTCAGGGGTCCACTGAAGCTTTCTTT	CASRVQGSTEAFF
TRBV14	TRBJ2-6	-	few	TGTGCCAGCAGCCAAGAACCACTAGCTTCGGGGGCCAACGTCCTGACTTTC	CASSQEPLASGANVLTF
TRBV7-2	TRBJ2-1	TRBD2	many	TGTGCCAGCAGTCCCGACAATTCCGGGACTAAACAGTTCTTC	CASSPDNSGTKQFF
TRBV30	TRBJ1-2	-	-	TGTGCCTCCACCCCTACTAAGGATATGCTCTATGGCTACACCTTC	CASTPTKDMLYGYTF
TRBV20-1	TRBJ2-5	TRBD2	-	TGCAGTGCTGGGGGGCCAGCGGGAGAGGAGACCCAGTACTTC	CSAGGPAGEETQYF
TRBV6-2/TRBV6-3	TRBJ2-7	-	-	TGTGCCAGCAGTTACGCGGGTCTCCGCTCCTACAATGAGCAGTACTTC	CASSYAGLRSYNEQYF
TRBV4-3	TRBJ2-5	-	few	TGCGCCAGCAGCCAAGAAGGACGGAGGAAGGAGACCCAGTACTTC	CASSQEGRRKETQYF
TRBV20-1	TRBJ2-1	TRBD2	many	TGCAGTGCTAGAGAAGGGGCTAGCGGGAGTGATGAGCAGTTCTTC	CSAREGASGSDEQFF
TRBV18	TRBJ2-1	-	-	TGTGCCAGCTCACCACGCGAGGCCAGAAACAATGAGCAGTTCTTC	CASSPREARNNEQFF
TRBV29-1	TRBJ2-3	-	many	TGCAGCGTCACAGATACGCAGTATTTT	CSVTDTQYF
TRBV5-1	TRBJ1-1	-	many	TGTGCCAGCAGCTTAACGGGTATGAACACTGAAGCTTTCTTT	CASSLTGMNTEAFF
TRBV5-1	TRBJ2-1	-	many	TGCGCCAGCAGCTTGGGGACGGCTACAACCTGGGATGAGCAGTTCTTC	CASSLGTATTWDEQFF
TRBV28	TRBJ2-5	-	-	TGTGCCAGCACTGAAAGCAGGCCCCGAACCTACCGGCAGTACTTC	CASTESRPRTYRQYF
TRBV10-2	TRBJ2-2	TRBD2	few	TGCGCCAGCAGTGTTCGAGCGGGGAGATCCGGGGAGCTGTTTTTT	CASSVRAGRSGELFF
TRBV9	TRBJ2-5	-	many	TGTGCCAGCAGCGTGTTTGGAGGGGAAGAGACCCAGTACTTC	CASSVFGGEETQYF
TRBV6-5	TRBJ2-1	TRBD2	-	TGTGCCAGCAGCCCCCAGCGGGAAGGATATGAGCAGTTCTTC	CASSPQREGYEQFF
TRBV6-5	TRBJ2-1	TRBD2	many	TGTGCCAGCAGTACGGGACTAGCGGGGGTCAATGAGCAGTTCTTC	CASSTGLAGVNEQFF
TRBV27	TRBJ2-7	-	-	TGTGCCAGCATGAAAGGGGAAATGTACGAGCAGTACTTC	CASMKGEMYEQYF
TRBV4-1	TRBJ1-2	-	-	TGCGCCAGCAGCCAAAATTCCCCCCGGCCGAGATGGCACTATGGCTACACCTTC	CASSQNSPRPRWHYGYTF
TRBV5-1	TRBJ2-5	-	-	TGCGCCAGCAGCTTGTCCCAGGCTCCCGAGACCCGGTACTTC	CASSLSQAPETRYF
TRBV6-9	TRBJ2-5	-	-	TGTGCCAGCAGTTATAGGTCTTCACGGCAGTACTTC	CASSYRSSRQYF
TRBV6-2/TRBV6-3	TRBJ2-3	-	-	TGTGCCAGCAAAGCTACTGGGGTTACAAGCACAGATACGCAGTATTTT	CASKATGVTSTDTQYF
TRBV4-2	TRBJ2-2	-	few	TGTGCCAGCAGCCAAGAGTCCGTGGACAGCGCGAACACCGGGGAGCTGTTTTTT	CASSQESVDSANTGELFF